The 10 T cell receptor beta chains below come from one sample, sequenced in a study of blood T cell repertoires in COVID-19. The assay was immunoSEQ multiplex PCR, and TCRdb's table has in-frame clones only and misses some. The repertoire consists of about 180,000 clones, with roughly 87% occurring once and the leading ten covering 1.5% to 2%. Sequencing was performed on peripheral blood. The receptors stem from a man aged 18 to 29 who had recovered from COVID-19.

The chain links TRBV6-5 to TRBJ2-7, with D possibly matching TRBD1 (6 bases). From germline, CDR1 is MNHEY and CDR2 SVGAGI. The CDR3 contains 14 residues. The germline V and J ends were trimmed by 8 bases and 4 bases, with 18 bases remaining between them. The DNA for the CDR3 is TGTGCCAGCGGATTACCGGGACACTTTTACGAGCAGTACTTC. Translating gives CASGLPGHFYEQYF.

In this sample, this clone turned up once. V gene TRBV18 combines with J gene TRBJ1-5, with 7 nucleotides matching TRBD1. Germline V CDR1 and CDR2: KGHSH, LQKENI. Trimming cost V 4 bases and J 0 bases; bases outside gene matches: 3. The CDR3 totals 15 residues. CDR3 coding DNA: TGTGCCAGCTCACGTGGGACAGATAGCAATCAGCCCCAGCATTTT. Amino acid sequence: CASSRGTDSNQPQHF.

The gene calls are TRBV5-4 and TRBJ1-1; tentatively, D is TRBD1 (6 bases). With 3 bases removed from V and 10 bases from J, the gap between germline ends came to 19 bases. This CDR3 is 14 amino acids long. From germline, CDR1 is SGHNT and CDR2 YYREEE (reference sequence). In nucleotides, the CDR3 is TGTGCCAGCAGCTCCTTTGAAACAGGGTCCGTAGCTTTCTTT. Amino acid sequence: CASSSFETGSVAFF.

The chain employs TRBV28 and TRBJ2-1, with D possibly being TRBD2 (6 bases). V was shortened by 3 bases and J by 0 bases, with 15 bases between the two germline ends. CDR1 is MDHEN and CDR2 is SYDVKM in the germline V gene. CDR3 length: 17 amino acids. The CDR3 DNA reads TGTGCCAGCAGTTTCCTTATAGCGGATAGCTCCTACAATGAGCAGTTCTTC. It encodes CASSFLIADSSYNEQFF.

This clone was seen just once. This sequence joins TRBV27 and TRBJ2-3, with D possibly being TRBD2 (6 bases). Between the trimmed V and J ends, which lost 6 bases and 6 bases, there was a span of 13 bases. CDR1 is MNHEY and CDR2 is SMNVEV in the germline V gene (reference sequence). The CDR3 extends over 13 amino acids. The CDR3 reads CASSMTRTDTQYF. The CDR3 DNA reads TGTGCCAGCAGCATGACTAGGACGGATACGCAGTATTTT.

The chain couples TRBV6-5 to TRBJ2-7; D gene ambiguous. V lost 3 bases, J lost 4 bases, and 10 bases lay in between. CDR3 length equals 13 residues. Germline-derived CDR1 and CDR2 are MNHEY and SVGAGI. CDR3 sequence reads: CASSYYRGYEQYF. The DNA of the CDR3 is TGTGCCAGCAGTTATTATAGAGGATACGAGCAGTACTTC.

The CDR3 protein is CASSRTANYGYTF. CDR3 bases: TGTGCCAGCAGTCGGACAGCTAACTATGGCTACACCTTC. The chain carries TRBV27 and TRBJ1-2; tentative D call: TRBD1 (6 bases). V gave up 5 bases and J gave up 0 bases, with 7 bases separating them. Per the germline V gene, CDR1 is MNHEY and CDR2 is SMNVEV (reference sequence). The CDR3 has 13 amino acids.

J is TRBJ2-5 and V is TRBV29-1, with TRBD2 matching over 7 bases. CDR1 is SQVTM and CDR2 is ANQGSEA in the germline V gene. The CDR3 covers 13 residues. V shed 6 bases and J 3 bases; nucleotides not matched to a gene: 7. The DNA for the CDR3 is TGCAGCGTCGGGGGGAGTCTTAAAGAGACCCAGTACTTC. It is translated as CSVGGSLKETQYF.

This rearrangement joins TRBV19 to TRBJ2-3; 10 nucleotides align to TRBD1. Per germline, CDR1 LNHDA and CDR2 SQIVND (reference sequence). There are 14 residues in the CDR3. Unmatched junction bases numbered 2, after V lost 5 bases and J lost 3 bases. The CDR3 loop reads CASSDRGRTDTQYF. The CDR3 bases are TGTGCCAGTAGTGACAGGGGGCGGACAGATACGCAGTATTTT.

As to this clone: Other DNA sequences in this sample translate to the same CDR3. The CDR3: CASSLIAGGYNEQFF. DNA for the CDR3: TGCGCCAGCAGCTTGATAGCGGGGGGATACAATGAGCAGTTCTTC. The chain combines TRBV5-1 with TRBJ2-1, with 10 bases identical to TRBD2. Germline V CDR1 and CDR2: SGHRS, YFSETQ. The CDR3 runs to 15 residues. V trimming: 1 base; J trimming: 4 bases; junction bases outside the gene matches: 2.